This T cell receptor beta chain stems from a study of human T cells and chemical hapten exposure. This clonotype was recorded a few times. This CDR3 spans 11 amino acids. Between the trimmed V and J ends, which lost 3 bases and 6 bases, there was a span of 9 bases. Germline V gene data show CDR1 as DFQATT and CDR2 as SNEGSKA (reference sequence). TCRdb independently ran MiXCR on the RACE reads; one entry per CDR3 protein. The sample lists 200,000 to 300,000 distinct CDR3 sequences, 7.5% to 10% occurring once. Time point denoted: pre-sensitization, week 0. Indicated treatment: therapeutic diphenylcyclopropenone sensitization with weekly scalp DPC.

The sequence came from a woman between 40 and 50 years old with alopecia areata. Some clones in this sample may be carry-over from other donors' samples. Sequencing was performed on whole blood, taken in connection with sensitization to the hapten diphenylcyclopropenone (DPC). The chain links TRBV20-1 to TRBJ2-7, with a tentative D call TRBD2 (5 bases). CDR3 protein: CSASSAGEQYF. CDR3 DNA: TGCAGTGCTAGTTCGGCGGGCGAGCAGTACTTC.